The source of this T cell receptor (beta chain) is a study of cytomegalovirus exposure and HLA in healthy donors. General study results and limits: TCR beta chains numbering about 160 were designated cytomegalovirus-associated. Several of the most significant clusters appeared, in a later analysis, to be linked to common viral pathogens. Sequencing had likely introduced a cluster of highly shared sequence variants as an artifact. In a later analysis, most CMV-associated TCR beta chains appeared HLA-restricted.

The CDR3 runs 13 residues. V lost 5 bases and J lost 6; bases outside the gene matches: 3. CDR1 is MNHEY, CDR2 SMNVEV, per germline (reference sequence). The PCR contained 60 Vbeta and 13 Jbeta primers. Data came from immunoSEQ multiplex PCR; TCRdb stores just in-frame clones and leaves some out. This sample yields 280,000 or so clones, of which roughly 90% are seen a single time; approximately 2% belongs to the top ten. Note on this clone: The antigen is unknown.

The sequence came from a woman aged 18-29 years in good health and CMV-seronegative. Sequencing was carried out using PBMCs. J is TRBJ2-2 and V is TRBV27; the match to TRBD2 covers 7 bases. The CDR3 spells CASSVRGAGELFF. The CDR3 DNA reads as TGTGCCAGCAGTGTACGGGGGGCCGGGGAGCTGTTTTTT.